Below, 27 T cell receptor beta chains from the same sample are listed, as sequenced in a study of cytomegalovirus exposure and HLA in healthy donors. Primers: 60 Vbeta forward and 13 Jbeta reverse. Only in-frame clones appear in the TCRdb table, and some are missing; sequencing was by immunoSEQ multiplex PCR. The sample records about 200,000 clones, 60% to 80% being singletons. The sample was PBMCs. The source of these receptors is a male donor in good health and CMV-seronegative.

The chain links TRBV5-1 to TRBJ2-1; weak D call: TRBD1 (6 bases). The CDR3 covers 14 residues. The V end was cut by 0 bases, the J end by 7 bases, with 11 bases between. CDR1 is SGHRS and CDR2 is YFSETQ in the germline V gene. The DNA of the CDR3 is TGCGCCAGCAGCTTGGAAGGGGGAAGAAATGAGCAGTTCTTC. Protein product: CASSLEGGRNEQFF.

CDR3 sequence reads: CASSRTGTAYNEQFF. CDR3 DNA: TGCGCCAGCAGTCGAACCGGGACAGCATACAATGAGCAGTTCTTC. This chain links TRBV5-1 with TRBJ2-1, with TRBD1 matching over 7 bases. This CDR3 contains 15 residues. The J segment lost 4 bases and the V segment lost 5 bases, leaving 9 bases of the junction unmatched. Germline V gene lookup returns CDR1 SGHRS and CDR2 YFSETQ. The variable domain in full, with the rest retrieved from reference TRBV5-1 and TRBJ2-1, is KAGVTQTPRYLIKTRGQQVTLSCSPISGHRSVSWYQQTPGQGLQFLFEYFSETQRNKGNFPGRFSGRQFSNSRSEMNVSTLELGDSALYLCASSRTGTAYNEQFFGPGTRLTVL.

The CDR3 sequence is CASTSTGPSYEQYF. The CDR3 DNA sequence: TGTGCCAGCACATCGACAGGACCCTCCTACGAGCAGTACTTC. The J gene is TRBJ2-7, the V gene TRBV28, with D tentatively TRBD1 (6 bases). The length of the CDR3 is 14 residues. Trimming stripped 7 bases from V and 0 bases from J, with 13 bases between. Germline V gene sequence: CDR1 MDHEN, CDR2 SYDVKM.

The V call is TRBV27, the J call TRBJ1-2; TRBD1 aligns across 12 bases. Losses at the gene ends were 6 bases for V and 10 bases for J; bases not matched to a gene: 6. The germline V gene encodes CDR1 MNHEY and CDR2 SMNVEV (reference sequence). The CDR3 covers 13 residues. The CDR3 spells CASSPGTGGVYTF. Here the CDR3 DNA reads TGTGCCAGCAGCCCCGGGACAGGGGGCGTCTACACCTTC.

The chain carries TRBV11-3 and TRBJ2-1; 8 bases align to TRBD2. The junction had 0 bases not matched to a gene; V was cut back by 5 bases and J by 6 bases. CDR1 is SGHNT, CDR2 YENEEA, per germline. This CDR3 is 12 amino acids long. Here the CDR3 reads CASSRGGNEQFF. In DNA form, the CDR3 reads TGTGCCAGCAGCCGGGGGGGCAATGAGCAGTTCTTC.

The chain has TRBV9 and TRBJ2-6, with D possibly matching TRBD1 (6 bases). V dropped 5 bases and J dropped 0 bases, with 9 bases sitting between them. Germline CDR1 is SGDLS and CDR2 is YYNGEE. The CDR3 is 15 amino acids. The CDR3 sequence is CASRGQSSGANVLTF. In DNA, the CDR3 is TGTGCCAGCAGAGGACAGAGCTCTGGGGCCAACGTCCTGACTTTC.

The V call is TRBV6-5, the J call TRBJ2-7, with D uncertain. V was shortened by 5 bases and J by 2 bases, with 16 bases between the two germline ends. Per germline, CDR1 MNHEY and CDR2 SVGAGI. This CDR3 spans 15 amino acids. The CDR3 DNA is TGTGCCAGCAGTCCGACCCACAGCCTACCCTACGAGCAGTACTTC. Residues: CASSPTHSLPYEQYF.

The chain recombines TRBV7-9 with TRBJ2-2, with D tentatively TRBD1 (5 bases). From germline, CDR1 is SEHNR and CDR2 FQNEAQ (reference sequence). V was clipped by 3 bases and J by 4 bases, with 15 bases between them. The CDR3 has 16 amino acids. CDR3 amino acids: CASSFGALGVTGELFF. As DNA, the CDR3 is TGTGCCAGCAGCTTTGGGGCCTTAGGGGTCACCGGGGAGCTGTTTTTT.

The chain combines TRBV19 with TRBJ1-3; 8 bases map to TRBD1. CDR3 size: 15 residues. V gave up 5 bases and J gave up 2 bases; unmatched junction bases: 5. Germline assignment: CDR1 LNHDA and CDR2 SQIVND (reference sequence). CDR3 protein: CASSAWTGPGNTIYF. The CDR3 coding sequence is TGTGCCAGTAGTGCCTGGACAGGGCCTGGAAACACCATATATTTT.

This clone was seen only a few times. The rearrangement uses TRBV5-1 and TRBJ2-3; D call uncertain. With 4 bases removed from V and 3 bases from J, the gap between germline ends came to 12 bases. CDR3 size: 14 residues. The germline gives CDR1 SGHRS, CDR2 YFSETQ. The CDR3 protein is CASSKEPSTDTQYF. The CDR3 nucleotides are TGCGCCAGCAGCAAGGAGCCATCGACAGATACGCAGTATTTT.

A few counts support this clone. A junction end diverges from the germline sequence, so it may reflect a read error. The CDR3 protein is CAISDGTGGIYEQYF. CDR3 in DNA: TGTGCCATCAGTGACGGGACAGGGGGAATCTACGAGCAGTACTTC. This chain links TRBV6-6 with TRBJ2-7, with 11 positions matching TRBD1. The CDR3 is made up of 15 amino acids. Germline V lookup: CDR1 MNHNY, CDR2 SVGAGI (reference sequence).

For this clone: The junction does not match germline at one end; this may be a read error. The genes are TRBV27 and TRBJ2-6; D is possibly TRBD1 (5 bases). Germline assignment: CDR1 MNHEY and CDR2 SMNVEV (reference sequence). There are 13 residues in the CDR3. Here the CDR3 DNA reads TGTGCCAGCACAGGGTATGGGGCCAACGCCCTGACTTTC. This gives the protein CASTGYGANALTF.

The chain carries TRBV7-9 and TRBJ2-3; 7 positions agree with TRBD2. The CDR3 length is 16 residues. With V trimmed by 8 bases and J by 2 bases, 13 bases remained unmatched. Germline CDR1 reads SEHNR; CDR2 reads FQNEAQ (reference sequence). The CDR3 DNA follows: TGTGCCAGCGGGGGGGAGACCGATACTATCACAGATACGCAGTATTTT. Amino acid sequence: CASGGETDTITDTQYF.

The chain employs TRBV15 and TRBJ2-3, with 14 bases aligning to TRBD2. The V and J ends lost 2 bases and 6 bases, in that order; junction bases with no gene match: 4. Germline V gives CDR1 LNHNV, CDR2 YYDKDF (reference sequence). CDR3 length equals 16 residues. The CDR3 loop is CATSRRTSGRMDTQYF. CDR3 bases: TGTGCCACCAGCAGAAGGACTAGCGGGAGGATGGATACGCAGTATTTT.

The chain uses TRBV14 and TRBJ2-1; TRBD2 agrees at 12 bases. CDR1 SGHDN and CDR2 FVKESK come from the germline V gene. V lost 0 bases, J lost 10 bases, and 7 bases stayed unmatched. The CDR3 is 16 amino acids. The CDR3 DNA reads TGTGCCAGCAGCCAAGATACACTAGCGGGAGGACAGGAGCAGTTCTTC. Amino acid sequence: CASSQDTLAGGQEQFF.

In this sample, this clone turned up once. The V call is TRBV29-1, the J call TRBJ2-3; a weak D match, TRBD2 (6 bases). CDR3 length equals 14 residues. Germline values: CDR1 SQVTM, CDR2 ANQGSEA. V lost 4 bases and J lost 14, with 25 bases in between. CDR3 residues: CSVVGHESSTGGYF. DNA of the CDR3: TGCAGCGTTGTTGGACATGAATCTTCTACCGGGGGGTATTTT.

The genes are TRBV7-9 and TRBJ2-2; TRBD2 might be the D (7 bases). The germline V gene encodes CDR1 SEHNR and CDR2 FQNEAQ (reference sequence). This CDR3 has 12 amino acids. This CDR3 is CGGGPNTGELFF. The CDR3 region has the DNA TGTGGGGGGGGGCCGAACACCGGGGAGCTGTTTTTT.

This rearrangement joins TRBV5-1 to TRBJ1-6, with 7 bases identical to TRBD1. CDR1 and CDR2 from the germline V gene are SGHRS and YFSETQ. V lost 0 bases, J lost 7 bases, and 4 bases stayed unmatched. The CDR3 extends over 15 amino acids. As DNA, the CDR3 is TGCGCCAGCAGCTTGGTGTCAGGGGGAAATTCACCCCTCCACTTT. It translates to CASSLVSGGNSPLHF.

CDR3 DNA sequence: TGTGCCAGCAGTTCCATAGGGGGCACCAACTATGGCTACACCTTC. This gives the protein CASSSIGGTNYGYTF. The chain recombines TRBV6-6 with TRBJ1-2, with 7 bases fitting TRBD1. Per germline, CDR1 MNHNY and CDR2 SVGAGI (reference sequence). The junction had 7 bases not matched to a gene; V was cut back by 4 bases and J by 2 bases. The length of the CDR3 is 15 residues.

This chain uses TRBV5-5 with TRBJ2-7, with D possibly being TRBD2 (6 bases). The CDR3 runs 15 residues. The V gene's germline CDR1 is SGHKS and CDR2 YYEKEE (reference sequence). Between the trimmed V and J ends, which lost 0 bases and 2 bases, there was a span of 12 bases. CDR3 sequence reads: CASSLAGTSPYEQYF. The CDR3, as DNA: TGTGCCAGCAGCTTGGCAGGGACTTCCCCCTACGAGCAGTACTTC.

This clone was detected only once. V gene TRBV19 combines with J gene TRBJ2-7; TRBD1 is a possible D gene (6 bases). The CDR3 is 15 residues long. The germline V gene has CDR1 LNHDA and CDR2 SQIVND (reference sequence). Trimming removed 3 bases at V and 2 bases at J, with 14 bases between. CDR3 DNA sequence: TGTGCCAGTAGTATTGGTACAGGGCCCACCTACGAGCAGTACTTC. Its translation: CASSIGTGPTYEQYF.

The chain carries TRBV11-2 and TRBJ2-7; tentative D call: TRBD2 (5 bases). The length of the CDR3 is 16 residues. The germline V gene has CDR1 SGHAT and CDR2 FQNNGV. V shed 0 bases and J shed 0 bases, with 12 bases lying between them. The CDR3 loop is CASSLEWRASSYEQYF. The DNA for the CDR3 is TGTGCCAGCAGCTTAGAGTGGCGGGCTAGCTCCTACGAGCAGTACTTC.

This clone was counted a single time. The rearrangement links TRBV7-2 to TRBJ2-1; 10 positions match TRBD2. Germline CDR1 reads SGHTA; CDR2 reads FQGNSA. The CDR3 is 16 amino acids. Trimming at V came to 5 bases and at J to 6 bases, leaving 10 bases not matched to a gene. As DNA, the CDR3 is TGTGCCAGCAGCCAAAGACTAGCGGGCACGAGCAATGAGCAGTTCTTC. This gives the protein CASSQRLAGTSNEQFF.

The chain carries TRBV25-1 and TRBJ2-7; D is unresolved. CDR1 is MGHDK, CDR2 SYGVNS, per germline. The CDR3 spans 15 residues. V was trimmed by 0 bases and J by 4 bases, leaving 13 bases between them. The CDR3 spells CASSEYKGQVYEQYF. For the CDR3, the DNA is TGTGCCAGCAGTGAATATAAAGGCCAGGTATACGAGCAGTACTTC.

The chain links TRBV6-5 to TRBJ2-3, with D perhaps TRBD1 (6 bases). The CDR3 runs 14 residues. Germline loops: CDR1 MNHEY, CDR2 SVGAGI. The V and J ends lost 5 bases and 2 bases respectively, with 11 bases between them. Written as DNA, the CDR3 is TGTGCCAGCAGTCTTAGGACAGTCACAGATACGCAGTATTTT. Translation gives CASSLRTVTDTQYF.

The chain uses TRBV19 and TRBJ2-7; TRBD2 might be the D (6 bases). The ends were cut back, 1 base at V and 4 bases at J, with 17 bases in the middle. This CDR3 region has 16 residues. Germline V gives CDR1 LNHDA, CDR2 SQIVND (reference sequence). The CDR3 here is CASSIVTGPGGYEQYF. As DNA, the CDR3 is TGTGCCAGTAGTATAGTGACTGGCCCCGGGGGTTACGAGCAGTACTTC.

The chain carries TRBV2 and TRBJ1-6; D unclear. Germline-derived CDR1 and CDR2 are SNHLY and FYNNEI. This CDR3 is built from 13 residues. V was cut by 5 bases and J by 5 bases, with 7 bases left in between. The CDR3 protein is CASSQFDNSPLHF. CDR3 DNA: TGTGCCAGCAGTCAGTTTGATAATTCACCCCTCCACTTT.